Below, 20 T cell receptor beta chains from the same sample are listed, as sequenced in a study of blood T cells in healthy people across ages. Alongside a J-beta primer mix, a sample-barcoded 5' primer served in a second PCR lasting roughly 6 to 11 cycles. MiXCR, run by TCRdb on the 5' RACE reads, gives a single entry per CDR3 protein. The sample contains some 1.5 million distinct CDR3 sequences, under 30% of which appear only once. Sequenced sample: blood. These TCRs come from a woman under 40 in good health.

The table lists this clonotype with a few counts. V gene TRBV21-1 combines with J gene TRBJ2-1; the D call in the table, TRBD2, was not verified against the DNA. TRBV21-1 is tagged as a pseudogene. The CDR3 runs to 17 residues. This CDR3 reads CASSKDPSGRWDNEQFF. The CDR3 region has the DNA TGTGCCAGCAGCAAAGACCCTAGCGGGAGGTGGGACAATGAGCAGTTCTTC.

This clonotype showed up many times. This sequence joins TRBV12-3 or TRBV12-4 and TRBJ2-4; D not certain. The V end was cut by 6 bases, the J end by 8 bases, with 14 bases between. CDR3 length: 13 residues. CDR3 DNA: TGTGCCAGCAGCAGAGGCCTCGCGGACATTCAGTACTTC. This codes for CASSRGLADIQYF.

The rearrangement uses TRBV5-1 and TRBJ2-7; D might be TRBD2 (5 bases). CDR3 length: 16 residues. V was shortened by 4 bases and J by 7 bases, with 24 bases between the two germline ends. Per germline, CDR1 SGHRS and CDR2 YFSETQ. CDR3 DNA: TGCGCCAGCAGCAAGACCGGGGATAGCTCCTACAATGAGCAGTACTTC. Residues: CASSKTGDSSYNEQYF.

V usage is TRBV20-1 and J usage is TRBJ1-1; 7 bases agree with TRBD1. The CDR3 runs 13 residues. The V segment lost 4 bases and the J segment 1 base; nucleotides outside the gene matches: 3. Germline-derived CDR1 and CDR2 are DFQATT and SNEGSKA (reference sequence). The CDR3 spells CSATGGENTEAFF. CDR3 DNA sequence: TGCAGTGCTACAGGGGGTGAGAACACTGAAGCTTTCTTT.

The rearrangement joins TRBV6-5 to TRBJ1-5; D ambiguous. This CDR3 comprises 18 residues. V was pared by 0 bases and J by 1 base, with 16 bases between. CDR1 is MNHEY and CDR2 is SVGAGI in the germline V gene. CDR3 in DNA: TGTGCCAGCAGTTACTCATATACGGGGTTAATCAGCAATCAGCCCCAGCATTTT. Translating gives CASSYSYTGLISNQPQHF.

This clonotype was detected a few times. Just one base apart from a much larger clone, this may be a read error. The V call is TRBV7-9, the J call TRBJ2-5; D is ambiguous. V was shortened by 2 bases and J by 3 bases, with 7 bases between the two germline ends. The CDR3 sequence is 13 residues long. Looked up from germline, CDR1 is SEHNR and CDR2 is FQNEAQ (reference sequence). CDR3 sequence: CASSLKAEETQYF. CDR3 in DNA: TGTGCCAGCAGCTTAAAGGCAGAAGAGACCCAGTACTTC.

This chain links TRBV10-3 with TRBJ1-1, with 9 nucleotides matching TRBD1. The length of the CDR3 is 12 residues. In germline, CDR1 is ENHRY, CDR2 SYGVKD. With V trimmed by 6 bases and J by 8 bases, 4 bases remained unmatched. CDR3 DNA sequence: TGTGCCATCAGCGCTGGGACAGGGGAAGCTTTCTTT. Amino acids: CAISAGTGEAFF.

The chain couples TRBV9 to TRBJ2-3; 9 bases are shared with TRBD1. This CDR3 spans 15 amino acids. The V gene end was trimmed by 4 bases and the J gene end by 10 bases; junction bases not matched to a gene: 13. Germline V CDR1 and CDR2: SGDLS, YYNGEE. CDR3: CASSRQGVRRDAQYF. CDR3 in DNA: TGTGCCAGCAGCCGACAGGGGGTGAGGAGGGATGCGCAGTATTTT.

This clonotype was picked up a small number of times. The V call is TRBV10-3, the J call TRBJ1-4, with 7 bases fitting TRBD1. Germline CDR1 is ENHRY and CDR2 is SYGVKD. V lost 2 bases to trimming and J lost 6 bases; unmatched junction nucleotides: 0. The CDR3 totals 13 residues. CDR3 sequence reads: CAISEGQDEKLFF. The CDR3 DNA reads TGTGCCATCAGTGAGGGACAGGATGAAAAACTGTTTTTT.

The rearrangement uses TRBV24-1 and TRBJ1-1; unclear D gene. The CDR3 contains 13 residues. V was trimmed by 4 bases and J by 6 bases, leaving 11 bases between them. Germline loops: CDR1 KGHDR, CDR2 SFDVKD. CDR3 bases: TGTGCCACCAGTGACCCTGACACCTCTGAAGCTTTCTTT. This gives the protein CATSDPDTSEAFF.

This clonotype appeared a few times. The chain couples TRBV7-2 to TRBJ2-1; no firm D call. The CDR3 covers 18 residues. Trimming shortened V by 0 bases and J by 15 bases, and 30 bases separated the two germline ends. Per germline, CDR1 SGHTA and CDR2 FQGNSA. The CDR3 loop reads CASSLAPSEVPSRSRWFF. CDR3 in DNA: TGTGCCAGCAGCTTAGCCCCATCCGAAGTTCCATCACGCTCCCGCTGGTTCTTC.

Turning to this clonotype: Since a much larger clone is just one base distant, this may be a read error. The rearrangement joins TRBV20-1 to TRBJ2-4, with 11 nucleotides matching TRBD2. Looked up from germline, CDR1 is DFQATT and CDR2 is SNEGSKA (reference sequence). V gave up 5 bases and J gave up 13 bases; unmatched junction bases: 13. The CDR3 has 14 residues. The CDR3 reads CSAWLAGGYNEQYF. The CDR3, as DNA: TGCAGTGCTTGGCTAGCGGGGGGCTACAATGAGCAGTACTTC.

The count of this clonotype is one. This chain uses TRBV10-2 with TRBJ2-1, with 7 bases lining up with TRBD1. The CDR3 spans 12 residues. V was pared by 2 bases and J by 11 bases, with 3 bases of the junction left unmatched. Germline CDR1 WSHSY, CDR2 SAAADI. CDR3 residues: CASSEDRVKQFF. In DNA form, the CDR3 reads TGCGCCAGCAGTGAGGACAGGGTAAAGCAGTTCTTC.

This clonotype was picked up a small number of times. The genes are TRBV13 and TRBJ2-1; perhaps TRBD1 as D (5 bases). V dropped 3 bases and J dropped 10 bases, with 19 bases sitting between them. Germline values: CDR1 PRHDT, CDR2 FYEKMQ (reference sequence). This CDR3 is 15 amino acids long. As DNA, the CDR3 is TGTGCCAGCAGCTTTAATCAGGGCCGAATTCGAGAGCAGTTCTTC. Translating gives CASSFNQGRIREQFF.

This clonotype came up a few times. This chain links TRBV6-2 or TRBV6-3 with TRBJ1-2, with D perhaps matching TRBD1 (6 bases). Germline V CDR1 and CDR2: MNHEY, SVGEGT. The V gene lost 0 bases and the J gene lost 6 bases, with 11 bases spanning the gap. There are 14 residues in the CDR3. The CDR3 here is CASSYSSGANGYTF. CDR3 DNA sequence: TGTGCCAGCAGTTACTCCTCGGGGGCAAATGGCTACACCTTC.

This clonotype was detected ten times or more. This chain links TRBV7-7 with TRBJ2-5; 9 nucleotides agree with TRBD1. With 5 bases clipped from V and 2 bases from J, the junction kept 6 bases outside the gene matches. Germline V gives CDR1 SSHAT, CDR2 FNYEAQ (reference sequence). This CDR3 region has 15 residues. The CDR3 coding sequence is TGTGCCAGCAGCGATGGGACAGGGTGGCAAGAGACCCAGTACTTC. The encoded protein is CASSDGTGWQETQYF.

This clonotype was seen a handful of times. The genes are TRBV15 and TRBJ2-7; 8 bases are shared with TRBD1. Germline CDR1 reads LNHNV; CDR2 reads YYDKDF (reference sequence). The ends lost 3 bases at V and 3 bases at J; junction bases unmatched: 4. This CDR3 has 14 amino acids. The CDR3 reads CATSSKGQGYEQYF. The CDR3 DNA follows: TGTGCCACCAGCAGTAAAGGACAGGGCTACGAGCAGTACTTC.

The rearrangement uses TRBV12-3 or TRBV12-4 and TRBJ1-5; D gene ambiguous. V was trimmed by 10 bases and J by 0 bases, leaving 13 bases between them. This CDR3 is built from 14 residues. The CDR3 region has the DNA TGTGCCACCTCTATGGGCGGTAGCAATCAGCCCCAGCATTTT. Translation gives CATSMGGSNQPQHF.

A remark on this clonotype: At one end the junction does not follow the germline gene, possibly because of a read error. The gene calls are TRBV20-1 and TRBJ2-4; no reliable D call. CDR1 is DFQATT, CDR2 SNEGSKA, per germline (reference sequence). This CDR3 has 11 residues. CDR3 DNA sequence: TGCAGTGCTGGAGATGATTACATTCAGTACTTC. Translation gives CSAGDDYIQYF.

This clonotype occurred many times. CDR3 coding DNA: TGCAGTGCTAGACCCGGGACTAGCGGGTACGAGCAGTACTTC. Its protein product is CSARPGTSGYEQYF. V and J are TRBV20-1 and TRBJ2-7; 12 positions agree with TRBD2. Germline CDR1 DFQATT, CDR2 SNEGSKA (reference sequence). The CDR3 covers 14 residues. V was pared by 2 bases and J by 4 bases, with 3 bases of the junction left unmatched.